The source of this T cell receptor (beta chain) is a study of blood T cell repertoires in COVID-19. The protocol was immunoSEQ multiplex PCR, while the TCRdb copy is restricted to in-frame clones and leaves out a portion. The sample lists some 98,000 clones, approximately 84% seen once, with 10% in the top ten. The sequence came from a man aged 70 or older with acute or convalescent COVID-19. The specimen was peripheral blood.

In nucleotides, the CDR3 is TGTGCCAGCAGTTTCGACAGGGCCACAGATACGCAGTATTTT. This sequence encodes CASSFDRATDTQYF. The chain employs TRBV27 and TRBJ2-3, with 7 positions matching TRBD1. This CDR3 is 14 amino acids long. Germline V gene sequence: CDR1 MNHEY, CDR2 SMNVEV (reference sequence). J lost 2 bases, V lost 3 bases, and 2 bases had no gene match.